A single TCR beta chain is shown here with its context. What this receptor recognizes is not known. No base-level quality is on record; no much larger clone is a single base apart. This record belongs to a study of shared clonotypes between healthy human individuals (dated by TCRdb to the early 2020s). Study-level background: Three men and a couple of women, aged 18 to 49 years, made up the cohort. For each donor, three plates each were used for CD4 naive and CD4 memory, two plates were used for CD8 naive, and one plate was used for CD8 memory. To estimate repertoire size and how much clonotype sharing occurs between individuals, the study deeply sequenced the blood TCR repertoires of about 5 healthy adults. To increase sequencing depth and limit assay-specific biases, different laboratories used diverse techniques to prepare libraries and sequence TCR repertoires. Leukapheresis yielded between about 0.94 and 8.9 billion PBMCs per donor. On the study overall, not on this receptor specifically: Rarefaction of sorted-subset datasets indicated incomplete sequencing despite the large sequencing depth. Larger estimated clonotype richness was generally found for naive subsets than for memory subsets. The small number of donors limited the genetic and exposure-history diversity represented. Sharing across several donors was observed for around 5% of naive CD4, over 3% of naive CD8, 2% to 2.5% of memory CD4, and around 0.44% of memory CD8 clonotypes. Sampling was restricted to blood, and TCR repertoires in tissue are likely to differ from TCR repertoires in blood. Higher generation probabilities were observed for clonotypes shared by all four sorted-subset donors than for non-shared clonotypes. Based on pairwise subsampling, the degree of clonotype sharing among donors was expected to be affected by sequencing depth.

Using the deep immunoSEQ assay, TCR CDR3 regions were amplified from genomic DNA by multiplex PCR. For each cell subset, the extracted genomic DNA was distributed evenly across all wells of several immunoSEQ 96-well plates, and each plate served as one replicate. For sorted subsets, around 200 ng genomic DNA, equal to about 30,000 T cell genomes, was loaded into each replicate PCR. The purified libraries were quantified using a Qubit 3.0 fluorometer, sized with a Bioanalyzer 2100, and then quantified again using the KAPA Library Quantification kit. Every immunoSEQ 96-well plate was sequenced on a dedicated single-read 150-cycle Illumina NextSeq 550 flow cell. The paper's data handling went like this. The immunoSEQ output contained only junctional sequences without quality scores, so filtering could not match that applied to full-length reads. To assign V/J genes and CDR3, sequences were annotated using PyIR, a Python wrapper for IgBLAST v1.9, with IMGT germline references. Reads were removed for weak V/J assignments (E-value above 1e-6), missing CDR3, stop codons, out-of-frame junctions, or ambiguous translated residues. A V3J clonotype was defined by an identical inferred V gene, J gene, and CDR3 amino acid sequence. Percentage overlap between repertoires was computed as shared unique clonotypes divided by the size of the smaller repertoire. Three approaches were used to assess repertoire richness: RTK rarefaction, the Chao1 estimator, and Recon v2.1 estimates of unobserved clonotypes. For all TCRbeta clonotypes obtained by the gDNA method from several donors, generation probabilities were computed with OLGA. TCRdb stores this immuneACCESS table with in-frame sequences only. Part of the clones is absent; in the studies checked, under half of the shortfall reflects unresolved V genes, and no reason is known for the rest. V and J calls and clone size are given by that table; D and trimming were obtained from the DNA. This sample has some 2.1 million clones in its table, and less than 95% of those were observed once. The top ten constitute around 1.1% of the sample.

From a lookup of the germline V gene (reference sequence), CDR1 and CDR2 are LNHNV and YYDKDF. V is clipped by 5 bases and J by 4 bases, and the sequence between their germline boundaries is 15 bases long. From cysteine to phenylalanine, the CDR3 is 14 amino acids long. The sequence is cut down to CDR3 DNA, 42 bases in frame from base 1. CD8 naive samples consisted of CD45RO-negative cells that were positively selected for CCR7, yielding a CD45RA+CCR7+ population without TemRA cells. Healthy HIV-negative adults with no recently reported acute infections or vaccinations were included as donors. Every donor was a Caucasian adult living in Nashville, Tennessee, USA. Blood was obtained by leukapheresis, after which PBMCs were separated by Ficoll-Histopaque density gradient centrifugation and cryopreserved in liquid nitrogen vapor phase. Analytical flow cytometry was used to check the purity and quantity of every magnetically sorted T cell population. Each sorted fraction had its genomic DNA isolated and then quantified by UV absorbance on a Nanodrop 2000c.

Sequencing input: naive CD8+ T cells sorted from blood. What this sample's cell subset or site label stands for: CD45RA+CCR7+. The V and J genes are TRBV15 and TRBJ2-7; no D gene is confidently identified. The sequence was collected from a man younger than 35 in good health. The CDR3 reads CATSPINPGYEQYF. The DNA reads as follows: TGTGCCACCAGCCCCATCAACCCCGGATACGAGCAGTACTTC.